One sample yielded the 7 T cell receptor beta chains listed below, sequenced in a study of T cells after yellow fever vaccination. Each CDR3 protein gets one entry after TCRdb re-called the 5' RACE reads with MiXCR. The sample has approximately 85,000 distinct CDR3 sequences, roughly 13% seen once. The sequencing used CD8+ T cells not binding an NS4B(214-222) dextramer, sorted from PBMCs, collected 20 to 25 days after the first yellow fever vaccination. The source of these receptors is a man aged 18 to 35 who received the YFV17D yellow fever vaccine.

The chain joins TRBV5-1 to TRBJ2-3; D is undetermined. With 3 bases removed from V and 3 bases from J, the gap between germline ends came to 20 bases. CDR1 and CDR2 from the germline V gene are SGHRS and YFSETQ. The CDR3 extends over 17 amino acids. DNA of the CDR3: TGCGCCAGCAGCTCGGTGGGTCTTGGGCTGCTAACAGATACGCAGTATTTT. Translation gives CASSSVGLGLLTDTQYF.

This clonotype was seen a handful of times. The V call is TRBV5-1, the J call TRBJ2-3; D is unclear. This CDR3 region has 14 residues. From germline, CDR1 is SGHRS and CDR2 YFSETQ. V was clipped by 8 bases and J by 2 bases, with 15 bases between them. CDR3 sequence reads: CASTDQFPTDTQYF. The CDR3 coding sequence is TGCGCCAGTACGGACCAGTTCCCCACAGATACGCAGTATTTT.

V and J are TRBV27 and TRBJ1-5; D is ambiguous. V lost 4 bases to trimming and J lost 4 bases, with 11 bases between them. Germline lookup yields CDR1 MNHEY and CDR2 SMNVEV (reference sequence). This CDR3 is built from 14 residues. The CDR3: CASSSSVSNQPQHF. Here the CDR3 DNA reads TGTGCCAGCAGTTCCTCGGTCTCGAATCAGCCCCAGCATTTT.

The rearrangement uses TRBV20-1 and TRBJ2-1; 7 nucleotides agree with TRBD2. Looked up from germline, CDR1 is DFQATT and CDR2 is SNEGSKA (reference sequence). The J segment lost 4 bases and the V segment lost 8 bases, leaving 8 bases of the junction unmatched. The CDR3 extends over 13 amino acids. Written as DNA, the CDR3 is TGCAGTACTAACCTAGCGGATTACAATGAGCAGTTCTTC. This sequence encodes CSTNLADYNEQFF.

With regard to this clonotype: Given a much more abundant clone one base away, this may be a read error. The J gene is TRBJ2-5, the V gene TRBV11-2; 7 bases line up with TRBD2. This CDR3 is 16 amino acids long. J gave up 2 bases and V 4 bases, and 10 bases lay outside the gene matches. The germline V gene encodes CDR1 SGHAT and CDR2 FQNNGV. This CDR3 is CASSSAEGGSQETQYF. The DNA for the CDR3 is TGTGCCAGCAGCTCAGCGGAGGGAGGGTCGCAAGAGACCCAGTACTTC.

The CDR3 DNA is TGTGCCAGCAGTTACGGTCCGGGAGGCGTTGGCTACACCTTC. Translated, it gives CASSYGPGGVGYTF. V usage is TRBV6-5 and J usage is TRBJ1-2; D unresolved. The germline V gene has CDR1 MNHEY and CDR2 SVGAGI. This CDR3 region has 14 residues. The V and J ends lost 2 bases and 7 bases respectively, with 14 bases between them.

The J gene is TRBJ1-3, the V gene TRBV12-3 or TRBV12-4, with D hard to call. The germline V and J ends were trimmed by 9 bases and 5 bases, with 11 bases remaining between them. The CDR3 loop spans 12 amino acids. The CDR3 region is CARRTTRNTIYF. In DNA form, the CDR3 reads TGTGCCAGACGGACTACCAGAAACACCATATATTTT.